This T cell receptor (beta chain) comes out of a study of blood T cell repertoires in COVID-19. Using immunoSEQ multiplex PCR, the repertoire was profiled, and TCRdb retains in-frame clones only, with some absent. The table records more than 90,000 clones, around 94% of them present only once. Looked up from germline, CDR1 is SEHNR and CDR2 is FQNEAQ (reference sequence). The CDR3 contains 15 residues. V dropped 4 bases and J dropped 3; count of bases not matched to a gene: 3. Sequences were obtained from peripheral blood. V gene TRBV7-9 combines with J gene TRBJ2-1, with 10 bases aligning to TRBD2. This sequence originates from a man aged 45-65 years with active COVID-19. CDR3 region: CASSSAGGGYNEQFF. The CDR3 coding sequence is TGTGCCAGCAGCTCAGCGGGAGGGGGCTACAATGAGCAGTTCTTC.